Shown below are 4 T cell receptor beta chains from a single sample sequenced in a study of shared clonotypes between healthy human individuals. Profiled with immunoSEQ multiplex PCR; TCRdb holds only in-frame clones, not every one. Here the sample spans about 580,000 clones, roughly 98% being singletons. Only CD45RO-negative cells positively selected for CCR7 counted as naive CD8 cells, so terminally differentiated effector memory CD45RA+ cells were excluded. The specimen was naive CD8+ T cells sorted from blood. The receptors derive from a man aged 25-40 years in good health.

The V gene is TRBV13, the J gene TRBJ2-3, with 10 bases matching TRBD2. Germline lookup yields CDR1 PRHDT and CDR2 FYEKMQ (reference sequence). The V gene end was trimmed by 4 bases and the J gene end by 1 base; junction bases not matched to a gene: 14. The CDR3 contains 19 residues. CDR3 DNA sequence: TGTGCCAGCAGCTCCCAACTAGCGGGACCTCTTTGGGGCACAGATACGCAGTATTTT. Translated, it gives CASSSQLAGPLWGTDTQYF. The full variable domain, with the rest looked up from reference TRBV13 and TRBJ2-3, is AAGVIQSPRHLIKEKRETATLKCYPIPRHDTVYWYQQGPGQDPQFLISFYEKMQSDKGSIPDRFSAQQFSDYHSELNMSSLELGDSALYFCASSSQLAGPLWGTDTQYFGPGTRLTVL.

With respect to this clone: A junction boundary mismatches the germline segment, possibly from a read error. The chain links TRBV2 to TRBJ2-5; D not resolved. The CDR3 totals 11 residues. In germline, CDR1 is SNHLY, CDR2 FYNNEI. CDR3 sequence: CASSEAGHRHF. The CDR3 nucleotides are TGTGCCAGCAGTGAGGCCGGGCACCGCCACTTC.

This chain uses TRBV27 with TRBJ2-3; 12 bases match TRBD2. From germline, CDR1 is MNHEY and CDR2 SMNVEV (reference sequence). Trimming took 5 bases from V and 4 from J; bases not matched to a gene: 1. The CDR3 sequence is 14 residues long. CDR3 sequence reads: CASSLAGGADTQYF. CDR3 coding DNA: TGTGCCAGCAGTCTAGCGGGAGGGGCAGATACGCAGTATTTT.

The rearrangement uses TRBV7-2 and TRBJ2-2; D may be TRBD2 (7 bases). CDR1 and CDR2 from the germline V gene are SGHTA and FQGNSA. This CDR3 spans 19 amino acids. Trimming stripped 3 bases from V and 6 bases from J, with 26 bases between. The CDR3 is CASSFVSWPGTGGSGELFF. The DNA for the CDR3 is TGTGCCAGCAGCTTCGTGTCATGGCCTGGGACGGGGGGCTCCGGGGAGCTGTTTTTT.